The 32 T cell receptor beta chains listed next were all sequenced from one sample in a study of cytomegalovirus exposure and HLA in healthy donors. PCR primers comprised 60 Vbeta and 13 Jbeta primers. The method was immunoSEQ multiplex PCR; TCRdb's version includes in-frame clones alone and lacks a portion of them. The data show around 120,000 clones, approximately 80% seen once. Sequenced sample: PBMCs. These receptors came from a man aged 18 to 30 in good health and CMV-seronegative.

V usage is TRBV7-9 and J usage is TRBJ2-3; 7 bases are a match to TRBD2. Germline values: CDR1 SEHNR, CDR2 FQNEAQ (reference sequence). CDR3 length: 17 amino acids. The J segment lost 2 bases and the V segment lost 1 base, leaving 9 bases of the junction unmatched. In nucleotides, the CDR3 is TGTGCCAGCAGCTTAGGCCTTGGGGGGGGGATCACAGATACGCAGTATTTT. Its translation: CASSLGLGGGITDTQYF.

The CDR3 reads CASSPSRVGGDNEQFF. Here the CDR3 DNA reads TGTGCCAGTAGTCCAAGTAGGGTTGGCGGGGACAATGAGCAGTTCTTC. This chain uses TRBV19 with TRBJ2-1; D is perhaps TRBD2 (6 bases). CDR1 is LNHDA, CDR2 SQIVND, per germline (reference sequence). V lost 5 bases, J lost 5 bases, and 19 bases lay in between. The length of the CDR3 is 16 residues.

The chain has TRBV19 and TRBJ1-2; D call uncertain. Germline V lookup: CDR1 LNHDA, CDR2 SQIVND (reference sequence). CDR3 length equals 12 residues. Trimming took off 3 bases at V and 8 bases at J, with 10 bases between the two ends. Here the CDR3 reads CASSISVLGYTF. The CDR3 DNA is TGTGCCAGTAGTATTTCGGTCCTCGGCTACACCTTC.

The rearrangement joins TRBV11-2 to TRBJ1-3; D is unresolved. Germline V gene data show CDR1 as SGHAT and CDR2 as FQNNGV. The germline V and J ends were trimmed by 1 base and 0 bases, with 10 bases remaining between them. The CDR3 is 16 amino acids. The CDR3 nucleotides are TGTGCCAGCAGCTTAGGCGCCCGGGACTCTGGAAACACCATATATTTT. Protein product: CASSLGARDSGNTIYF.

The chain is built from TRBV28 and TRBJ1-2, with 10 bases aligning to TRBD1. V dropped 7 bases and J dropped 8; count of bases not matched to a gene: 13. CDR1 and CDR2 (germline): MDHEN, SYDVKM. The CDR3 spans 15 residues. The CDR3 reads CASNSRDRGGCGYTF. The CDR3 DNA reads TGTGCCAGCAATAGTAGGGACAGGGGAGGCTGCGGCTACACCTTC.

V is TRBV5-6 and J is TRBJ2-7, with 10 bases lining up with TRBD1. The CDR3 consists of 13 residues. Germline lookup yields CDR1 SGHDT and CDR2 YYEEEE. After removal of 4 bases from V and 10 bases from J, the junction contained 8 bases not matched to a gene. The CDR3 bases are TGTGCCAGCAGCACGCTGGGACAGGGGACTCAGTACGTC. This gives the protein CASSTLGQGTQYV.

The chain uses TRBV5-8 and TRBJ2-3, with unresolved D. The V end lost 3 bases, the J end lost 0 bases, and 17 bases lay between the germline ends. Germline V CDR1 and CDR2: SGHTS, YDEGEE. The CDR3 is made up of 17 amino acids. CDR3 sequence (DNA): TGTGCCAGCAGCTACCTGTCCTACTACTCTAGCACAGATACGCAGTATTTT. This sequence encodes CASSYLSYYSSTDTQYF.

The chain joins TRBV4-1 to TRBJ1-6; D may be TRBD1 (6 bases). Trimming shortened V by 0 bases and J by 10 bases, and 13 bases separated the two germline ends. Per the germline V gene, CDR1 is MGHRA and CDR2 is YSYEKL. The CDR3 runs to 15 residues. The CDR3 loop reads CASSQDGQGWSPLHF. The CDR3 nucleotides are TGCGCCAGCAGCCAAGATGGGCAGGGGTGGTCACCCCTCCACTTT.

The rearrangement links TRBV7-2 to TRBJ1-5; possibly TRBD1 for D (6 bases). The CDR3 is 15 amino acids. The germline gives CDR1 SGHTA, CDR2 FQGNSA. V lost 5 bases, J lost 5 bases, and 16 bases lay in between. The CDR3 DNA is TGTGCCAGCAGCCCACCTGACAGGCCAGATCAGCCCCAGCATTTT. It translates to CASSPPDRPDQPQHF.

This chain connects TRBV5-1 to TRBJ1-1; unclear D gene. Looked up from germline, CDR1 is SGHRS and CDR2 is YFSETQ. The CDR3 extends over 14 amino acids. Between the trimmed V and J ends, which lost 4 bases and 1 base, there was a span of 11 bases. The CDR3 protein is CASSLRHANTEAFF. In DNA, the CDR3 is TGCGCCAGCAGCCTCCGACACGCGAACACTGAAGCTTTCTTT.

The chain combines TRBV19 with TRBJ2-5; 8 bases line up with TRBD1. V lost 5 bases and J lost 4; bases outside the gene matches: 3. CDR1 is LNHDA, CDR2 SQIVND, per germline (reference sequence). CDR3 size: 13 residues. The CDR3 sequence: CASSDTGGETQYF. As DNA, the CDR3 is TGTGCCAGTAGTGATACAGGGGGAGAGACCCAGTACTTC.

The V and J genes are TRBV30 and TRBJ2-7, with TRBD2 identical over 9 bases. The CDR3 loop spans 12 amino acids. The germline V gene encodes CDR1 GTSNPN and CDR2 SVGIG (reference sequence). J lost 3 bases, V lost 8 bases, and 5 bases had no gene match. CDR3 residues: CAHGSGSYEQYF. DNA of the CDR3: TGTGCCCACGGTAGCGGGAGCTACGAGCAGTACTTC.

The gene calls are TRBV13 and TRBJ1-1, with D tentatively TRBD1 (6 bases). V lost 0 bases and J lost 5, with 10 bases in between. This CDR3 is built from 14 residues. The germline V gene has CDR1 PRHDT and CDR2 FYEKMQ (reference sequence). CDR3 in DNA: TGTGCCAGCAGCTTAGGGTACCAGGGGACTGAAGCTTTCTTT. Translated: CASSLGYQGTEAFF.

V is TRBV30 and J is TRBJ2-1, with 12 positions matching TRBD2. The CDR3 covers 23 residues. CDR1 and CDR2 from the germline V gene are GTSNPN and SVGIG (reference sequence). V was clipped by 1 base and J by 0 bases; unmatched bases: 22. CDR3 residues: CAWSAGGHLGASGRANSYNEQFF. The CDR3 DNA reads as TGTGCCTGGAGTGCCGGGGGACACCTCGGGGCTAGCGGGAGGGCGAACTCCTACAATGAGCAGTTCTTC.

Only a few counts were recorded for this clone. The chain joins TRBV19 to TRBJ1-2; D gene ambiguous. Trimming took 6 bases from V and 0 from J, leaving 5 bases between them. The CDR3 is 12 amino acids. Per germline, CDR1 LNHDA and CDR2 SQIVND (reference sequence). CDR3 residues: CASSETNYGYTF. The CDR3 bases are TGTGCCAGTAGCGAGACTAACTATGGCTACACCTTC. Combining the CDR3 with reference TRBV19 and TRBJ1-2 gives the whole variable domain DGGITQSPKYLFRKEGQNVTLSCEQNLNHDAMYWYRQDPGQGLRLIYYSQIVNDFQKGDIAEGYSVSREKKESFPLTVTSAQKNPTAFYLCASSETNYGYTFGSGTRLTVV.

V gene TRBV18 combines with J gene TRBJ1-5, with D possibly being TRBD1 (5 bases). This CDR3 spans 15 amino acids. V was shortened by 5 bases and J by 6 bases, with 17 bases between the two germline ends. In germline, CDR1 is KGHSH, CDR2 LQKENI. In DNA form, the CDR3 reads TGTGCCAGCTCATCCTCGGCTCGGCAGGGTCAGCCCCAGCATTTT. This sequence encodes CASSSSARQGQPQHF.

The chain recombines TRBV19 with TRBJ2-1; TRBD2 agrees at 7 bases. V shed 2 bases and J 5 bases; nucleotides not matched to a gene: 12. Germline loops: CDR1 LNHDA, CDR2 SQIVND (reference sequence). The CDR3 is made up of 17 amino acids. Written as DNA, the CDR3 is TGTGCCAGTAGTATATCCCCCCCCGGGACTATTAACAATGAGCAGTTCTTC. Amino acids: CASSISPPGTINNEQFF.

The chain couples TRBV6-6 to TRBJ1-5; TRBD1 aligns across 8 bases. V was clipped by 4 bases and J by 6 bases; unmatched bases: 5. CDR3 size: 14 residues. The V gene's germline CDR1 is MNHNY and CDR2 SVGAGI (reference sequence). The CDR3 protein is CASSFYQGAQPQHF. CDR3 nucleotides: TGTGCCAGCAGTTTTTACCAGGGGGCTCAGCCCCAGCATTTT.

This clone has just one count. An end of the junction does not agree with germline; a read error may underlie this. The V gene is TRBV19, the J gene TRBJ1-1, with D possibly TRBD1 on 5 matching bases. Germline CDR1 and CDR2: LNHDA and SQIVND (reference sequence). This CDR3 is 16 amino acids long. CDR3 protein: CASTHMGFGHRSFLFF. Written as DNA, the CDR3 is TGTGCCAGTACCCATATGGGGTTCGGACACCGATCTTTTTTGTTTTTT.

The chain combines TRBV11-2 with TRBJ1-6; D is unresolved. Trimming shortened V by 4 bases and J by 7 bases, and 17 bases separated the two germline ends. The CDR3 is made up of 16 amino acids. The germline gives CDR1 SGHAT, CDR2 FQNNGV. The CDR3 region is CASSSLLPGVNSPLHF. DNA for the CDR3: TGTGCCAGCAGCTCTCTCCTTCCGGGAGTAAATTCACCCCTCCACTTT.

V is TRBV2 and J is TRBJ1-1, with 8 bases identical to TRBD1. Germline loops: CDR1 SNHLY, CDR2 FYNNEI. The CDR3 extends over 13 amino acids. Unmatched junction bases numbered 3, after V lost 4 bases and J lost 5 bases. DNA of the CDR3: TGTGCCAGCAGTGGACAGGGGAGGACTGAAGCTTTCTTT. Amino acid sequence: CASSGQGRTEAFF.

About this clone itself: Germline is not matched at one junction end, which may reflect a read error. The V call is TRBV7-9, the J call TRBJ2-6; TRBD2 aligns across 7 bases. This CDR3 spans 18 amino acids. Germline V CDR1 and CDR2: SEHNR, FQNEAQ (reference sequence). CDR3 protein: CSSSSPNRGRGGANVLTF. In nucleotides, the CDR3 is TGTTCCAGCAGCTCTCCTAATCGGGGGAGGGGTGGGGCCAACGTCCTGACTTTC.

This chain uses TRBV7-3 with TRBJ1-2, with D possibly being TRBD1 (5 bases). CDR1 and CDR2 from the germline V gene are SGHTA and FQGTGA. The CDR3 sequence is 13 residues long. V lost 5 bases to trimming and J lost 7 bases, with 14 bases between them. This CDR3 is CASSGEGGAGYTF. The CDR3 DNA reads TGTGCCAGCAGCGGAGAGGGAGGGGCTGGCTACACCTTC.

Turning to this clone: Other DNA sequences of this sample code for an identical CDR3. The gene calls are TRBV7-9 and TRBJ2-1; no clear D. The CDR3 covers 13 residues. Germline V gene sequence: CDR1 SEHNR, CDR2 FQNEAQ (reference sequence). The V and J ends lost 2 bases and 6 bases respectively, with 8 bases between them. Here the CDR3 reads CASSLRRGNEQFF. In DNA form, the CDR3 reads TGTGCCAGCAGCTTACGTCGAGGCAATGAGCAGTTCTTC.

The CDR3 DNA is TGCAGCGTTGGACAGGGGACCCTCTCCTCGACTGAAGCTTTCTTT. Translating it yields CSVGQGTLSSTEAFF. The rearrangement joins TRBV29-1 to TRBJ1-1; TRBD1 aligns across 8 bases. The CDR3 contains 15 residues. Germline V gives CDR1 SQVTM, CDR2 ANQGSEA. After removal of 4 bases from V and 5 bases from J, the junction contained 12 bases not matched to a gene.

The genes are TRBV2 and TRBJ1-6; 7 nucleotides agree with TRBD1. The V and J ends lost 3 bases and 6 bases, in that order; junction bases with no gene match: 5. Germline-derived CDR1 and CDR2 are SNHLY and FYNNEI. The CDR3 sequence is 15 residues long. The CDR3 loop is CASSETGTANSPLHF. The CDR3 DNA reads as TGTGCCAGCAGTGAGACAGGGACAGCTAATTCACCCCTCCACTTT. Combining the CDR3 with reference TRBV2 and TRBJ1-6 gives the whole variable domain EPEVTQTPSHQVTQMGQEVILRCVPISNHLYFYWYRQILGQKVEFLVSFYNNEISEKSEIFDDQFSVERPDGSNFTLKIRSTKLEDSAMYFCASSETGTANSPLHFGNGTRLTVT.

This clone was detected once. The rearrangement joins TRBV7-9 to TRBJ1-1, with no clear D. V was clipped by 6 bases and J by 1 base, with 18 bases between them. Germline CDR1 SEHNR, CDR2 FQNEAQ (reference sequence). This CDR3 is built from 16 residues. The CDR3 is CASSRVPTLPNTEAFF. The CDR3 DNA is TGTGCCAGCAGTCGCGTACCCACGCTCCCGAACACTGAAGCTTTCTTT.

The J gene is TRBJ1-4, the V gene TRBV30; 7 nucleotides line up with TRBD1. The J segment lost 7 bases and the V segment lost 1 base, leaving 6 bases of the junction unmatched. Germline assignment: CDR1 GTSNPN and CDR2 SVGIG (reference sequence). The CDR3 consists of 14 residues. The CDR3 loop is CAWSAGQISEKLFF. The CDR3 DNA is TGTGCCTGGAGTGCGGGACAGATAAGTGAAAAACTGTTTTTT.

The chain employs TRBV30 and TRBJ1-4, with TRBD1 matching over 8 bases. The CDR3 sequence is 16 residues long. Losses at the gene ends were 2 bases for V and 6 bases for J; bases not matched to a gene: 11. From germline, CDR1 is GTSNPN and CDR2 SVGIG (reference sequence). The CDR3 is CAWSMRPTGGDEKLFF. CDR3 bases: TGTGCCTGGAGTATGAGGCCAACAGGGGGGGATGAAAAACTGTTTTTT.

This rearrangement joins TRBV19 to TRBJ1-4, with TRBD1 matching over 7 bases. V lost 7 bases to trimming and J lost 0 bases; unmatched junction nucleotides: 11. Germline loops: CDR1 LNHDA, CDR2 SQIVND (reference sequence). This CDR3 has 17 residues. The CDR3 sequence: CASTMWTGPATNEKLFF. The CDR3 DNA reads TGTGCCAGTACTATGTGGACAGGACCAGCAACTAATGAAAAACTGTTTTTT.

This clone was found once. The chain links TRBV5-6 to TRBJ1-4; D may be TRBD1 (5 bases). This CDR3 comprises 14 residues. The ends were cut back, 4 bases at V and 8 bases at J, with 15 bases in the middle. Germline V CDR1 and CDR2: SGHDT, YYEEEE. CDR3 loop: CASSRTGVEEKLFF. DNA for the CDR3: TGTGCCAGCAGCCGTACAGGTGTGGAGGAAAAACTGTTTTTT. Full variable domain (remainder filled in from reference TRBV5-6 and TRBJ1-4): DAGVTQSPTHLIKTRGQQVTLRCSPKSGHDTVSWYQQALGQGPQFIFQYYEEEERQRGNFPDRFSGHQFPNYSSELNVNALLLGDSALYLCASSRTGVEEKLFFGSGTQLSVL.

CDR3 region: CASSDPFVLAGGYEQYF. As DNA, the CDR3 is TGTGCCAGCAGTGATCCGTTTGTTTTAGCGGGAGGCTACGAGCAGTACTTC. This sequence joins TRBV2 and TRBJ2-7; TRBD2 aligns across 10 bases. The CDR3 is made up of 17 amino acids. The germline gives CDR1 SNHLY, CDR2 FYNNEI. The V gene end was trimmed by 3 bases and the J gene end by 3 bases; junction bases not matched to a gene: 11.